Following are 27 T cell receptor beta chains from one sample sequenced in a study of blood T cell repertoires in COVID-19. Some clones are missing from TCRdb's copy, which holds only in-frame ones; the method was immunoSEQ multiplex PCR. The sample records some 140,000 clones, approximately 88% being singletons. The material sequenced was peripheral blood. These TCRs come from an elderly woman with acute or convalescent COVID-19.

V is TRBV6-5 and J is TRBJ2-7, with D perhaps TRBD1 (5 bases). The CDR3 covers 15 residues. With 3 bases removed from V and 3 bases from J, the gap between germline ends came to 15 bases. Germline assignment: CDR1 MNHEY and CDR2 SVGAGI. The CDR3 nucleotides read TGTGCCAGCAGTTATCTAGGGGTACGGTACTACGAGCAGTACTTC. It yields the protein CASSYLGVRYYEQYF.

V usage is TRBV19 and J usage is TRBJ2-5, with 7 bases aligning to TRBD2. V lost 3 bases, J lost 4 bases, and 2 bases stayed unmatched. The CDR3 is 13 amino acids. CDR1 and CDR2 from the germline V gene are LNHDA and SQIVND (reference sequence). The CDR3 DNA reads as TGTGCCAGTAGTATTTGGGGGGGAGAGACCCAGTACTTC. Encoded protein: CASSIWGGETQYF.

This clone was detected once. The chain recombines TRBV7-2 with TRBJ2-7; D is undetermined. Germline CDR1 is SGHTA and CDR2 is FQGNSA. V lost 1 base and J lost 2, with 3 bases in between. CDR3 size: 12 residues. Here the CDR3 reads CASSLGAYEQYF. The CDR3 coding sequence is TGTGCCAGCAGCTTAGGCGCCTACGAGCAGTACTTC.

The chain couples TRBV7-2 to TRBJ1-2, with D possibly TRBD1 on 5 matching bases. Per germline, CDR1 SGHTA and CDR2 FQGNSA. Trimming removed 5 bases at V and 4 bases at J, with 17 bases between. This CDR3 contains 15 residues. The CDR3 here is CASSQAWGRSYGYTF. DNA of the CDR3: TGTGCCAGCAGCCAAGCCTGGGGCAGGAGCTATGGCTACACCTTC. The complete variable domain, with remaining parts taken from reference TRBV7-2 and TRBJ1-2, reads GAGVSQSPSNKVTEKGKDVELRCDPISGHTALYWYRQSLGQGLEFLIYFQGNSAPDKSGLPSDRFSAERTGGSVSTLTIQRTQQEDSAVYLCASSQAWGRSYGYTFGSGTRLTVV.

This clone was seen a handful of times. The genes are TRBV19 and TRBJ1-5; TRBD1 matches at 8 bases. After removal of 6 bases from V and 2 bases from J, the junction contained 9 bases not matched to a gene. Germline assignment: CDR1 LNHDA and CDR2 SQIVND (reference sequence). The CDR3 spans 16 residues. In nucleotides, the CDR3 is TGTGCCAGTAGCTACCTCCAGGGGGCTGGCAATCAGCCCCAGCATTTT. Translated, it gives CASSYLQGAGNQPQHF.

This clone showed up just once. The chain combines TRBV30 with TRBJ2-5, with 8 bases matching TRBD2. Germline CDR1 reads GTSNPN; CDR2 reads SVGIG (reference sequence). J gave up 5 bases and V 4 bases, and 9 bases lay outside the gene matches. This CDR3 contains 14 residues. The CDR3 is CAWNRGGPSETQYF. The CDR3 DNA is TGTGCCTGGAATCGCGGGGGGCCTTCGGAGACCCAGTACTTC.

The J gene is TRBJ2-4, the V gene TRBV9; D might be TRBD1 (6 bases). The germline CDR1 and CDR2 sequences are SGDLS and YYNGEE. The CDR3 loop spans 13 amino acids. Trimming took 6 bases from V and 6 from J, leaving 13 bases between them. This CDR3 is CASNPQGGNIQYF. The DNA of the CDR3 is TGTGCCAGCAACCCACAGGGTGGAAACATTCAGTACTTC. Full variable domain (missing parts from reference TRBV9 and TRBJ2-4): DSGVTQTPKHLITATGQRVTLRCSPRSGDLSVYWYQQSLDQGLQFLIQYYNGEERAKGNILERFSAQQFPDLHSELNLSSLELGDSALYFCASNPQGGNIQYFGAGTRLSVL.

Here the CDR3 DNA reads TGCGCCAGCAGCCCCGGACAGAATGTAGCCAAAAACATTCAGTACTTC. It is translated as CASSPGQNVAKNIQYF. The gene calls are TRBV5-1 and TRBJ2-4; a weak D match, TRBD1 (6 bases). The germline CDR1 and CDR2 sequences are SGHRS and YFSETQ. The CDR3 is 16 residues long. V shed 4 bases and J shed 0 bases, with 14 bases lying between them.

V gene TRBV18 combines with J gene TRBJ1-4, with D unclear. The germline CDR1 and CDR2 sequences are KGHSH and LQKENI. V was cut by 5 bases and J by 0 bases, with 16 bases left in between. The CDR3 is made up of 17 amino acids. CDR3 sequence reads: CASSANIVGPTNEKLFF. In nucleotides, the CDR3 is TGTGCCAGCTCAGCCAATATCGTGGGCCCAACTAATGAAAAACTGTTTTTT.

This clone was picked up a small number of times. This chain joins TRBV18 and TRBJ1-1; D gene unclear. Trimming removed 3 bases from V and 4 bases from J, with 9 bases in between. CDR1 and CDR2 (germline): KGHSH, LQKENI. This CDR3 comprises 13 residues. The CDR3 is CASSPTQSTEAFF. The CDR3 region has the DNA TGTGCCAGCTCACCGACACAGTCCACTGAAGCTTTCTTT. Looking up the rest from reference TRBV18 and TRBJ1-1 gives the full variable domain: NAGVMQNPRHLVRRRGQEARLRCSPMKGHSHVYWYRQLPEEGLKFMVYLQKENIIDESGMPKERFSAEFPKEGPSILRIQQVVRGDSAAYFCASSPTQSTEAFFGQGTRLTVV.

The sample holds one count of this clone. This chain's CDR3 is CASSSAQANTEAFF. Written as DNA, the CDR3 is TGTGCCAGCAGCTCCGCACAGGCGAACACTGAAGCTTTCTTT. The chain uses TRBV7-2 and TRBJ1-1; TRBD1 is a possible D gene (5 bases). V gave up 4 bases and J gave up 1 base, with 10 bases separating them. The CDR3 has 14 residues. CDR1 is SGHTA and CDR2 is FQGNSA in the germline V gene.

This rearrangement joins TRBV18 to TRBJ2-5, with D possibly being TRBD1 (5 bases). The CDR3 is 15 amino acids. In germline, CDR1 is KGHSH, CDR2 LQKENI. The V and J ends lost 2 bases and 2 bases respectively, with 12 bases between them. The CDR3 protein is CASSPIADRQETQYF. Here the CDR3 DNA reads TGTGCCAGCTCACCAATCGCCGACAGACAAGAGACCCAGTACTTC.

V usage is TRBV6-2 or TRBV6-3 and J usage is TRBJ2-7; D call uncertain. Germline CDR1 is MNHEY and CDR2 is SVGEGT. V dropped 5 bases and J dropped 7 bases, with 9 bases sitting between them. CDR3 length equals 11 residues. The CDR3 nucleotides are TGTGCCAGCAGTCCCCTCTTGGAGCAGTACTTC. Its protein product is CASSPLLEQYF.

The chain is built from TRBV6-2 or TRBV6-3 and TRBJ2-3; maybe TRBD1 (6 bases). The CDR3 covers 12 residues. CDR1 and CDR2 from the germline V gene are MNHEY and SVGEGT. Trimming took 5 bases from V and 4 from J, leaving 7 bases between them. The DNA for the CDR3 is TGTGCCAGCAGTCGGACAGCAGATACGCAGTATTTT. This encodes CASSRTADTQYF.

The V and J genes are TRBV12-3 or TRBV12-4 and TRBJ2-1, with D perhaps matching TRBD2 (5 bases). Trimming took off 4 bases at V and 11 bases at J, with 15 bases between the two ends. The CDR3 contains 13 residues. The CDR3 sequence: CASSSSRTPKQFF. The CDR3 DNA sequence: TGTGCCAGCAGTTCTAGTAGGACTCCCAAGCAGTTCTTC.

This rearrangement joins TRBV29-1 to TRBJ1-5; tentative D call: TRBD1 (5 bases). The CDR3 runs 13 residues. Germline lookup yields CDR1 SQVTM and CDR2 ANQGSEA. V shed 3 bases and J shed 4 bases, with 10 bases lying between them. The CDR3 DNA sequence: TGCAGCGTTGAGGTCGGGGGAAATCAGCCCCAGCATTTT. This gives the protein CSVEVGGNQPQHF.

This clone was seen only once. The rearrangement uses TRBV6-7 and TRBJ1-2; 9 nucleotides align to TRBD1. TRBV6-7 counts as an open reading frame of uncertain function. Trimming removed 0 bases from V and 4 bases from J; junction bases left unmatched: 6. CDR3 length: 16 amino acids. CDR3 bases: TGTGCCAGCAGTTACTCCCGACAGGGGGGTATCTATGGCTACACCTTC. This codes for CASSYSRQGGIYGYTF.

This sequence joins TRBV30 and TRBJ1-4, with TRBD1 matching 8 bases. Germline V lookup: CDR1 GTSNPN, CDR2 SVGIG (reference sequence). The CDR3 is made up of 15 amino acids. Losses at the gene ends were 0 bases for V and 6 bases for J; bases not matched to a gene: 6. The CDR3 loop reads CAWSVDRGVYEKLFF. Here the CDR3 DNA reads TGTGCCTGGAGTGTCGACAGGGGCGTGTATGAAAAACTGTTTTTT. Full variable domain (outside the CDR3, taken from reference TRBV30 and TRBJ1-4): SQTIHQWPATLVQPVGSPLSLECTVEGTSNPNLYWYRQAAGRGLQLLFYSVGIGQISSEVPQNLSASRPQDRQFILSSKKLLLSDSGFYLCAWSVDRGVYEKLFFGSGTQLSVL.

This clone was seen a single time. The chain joins TRBV7-9 to TRBJ2-5, with D uncertain. The CDR3 has 15 amino acids. Trimming took 5 bases from V and 5 from J, leaving 18 bases between them. The germline V gene has CDR1 SEHNR and CDR2 FQNEAQ (reference sequence). The CDR3 is CASSPPGTTGETQYF. Here the CDR3 DNA reads TGTGCCAGCAGCCCCCCCGGTACTACCGGTGAGACCCAGTACTTC. Looking up the rest from reference TRBV7-9 and TRBJ2-5 gives the full variable domain: DTGVSQNPRHKITKRGQNVTFRCDPISEHNRLYWYRQTLGQGPEFLTYFQNEAQLEKSRLLSDRFSAERPKGSFSTLEIQRTEQGDSAMYLCASSPPGTTGETQYFGPGTRLLVL.

This chain links TRBV18 with TRBJ2-1; D is possibly TRBD2 (6 bases). The CDR3 runs 14 residues. Trimming shortened V by 3 bases and J by 4 bases, and 10 bases separated the two germline ends. Germline V gives CDR1 KGHSH, CDR2 LQKENI. The CDR3 nucleotides are TGTGCCAGCTCACCGGAGGGGCGTTACAATGAGCAGTTCTTC. This codes for CASSPEGRYNEQFF.

The chain joins TRBV12-3 or TRBV12-4 to TRBJ2-1, with 8 bases that match TRBD1. The CDR3 extends over 12 amino acids. The V gene end was trimmed by 3 bases and the J gene end by 10 bases; junction bases not matched to a gene: 2. The CDR3 protein is CASSLTGDEQFF. The CDR3 DNA follows: TGTGCCAGCAGTTTGACAGGGGACGAGCAGTTCTTC.

V usage is TRBV19 and J usage is TRBJ2-7; 7 bases match TRBD1. The CDR3 has 13 amino acids. Germline V gene lookup returns CDR1 LNHDA and CDR2 SQIVND (reference sequence). V was pared by 4 bases and J by 3 bases, with 3 bases of the junction left unmatched. This CDR3 reads CASSTNRGYEQYF. The DNA of the CDR3 is TGTGCCAGTAGTACGAACAGGGGCTACGAGCAGTACTTC.

The gene calls are TRBV20-1 and TRBJ1-6; tentatively, D is TRBD1 (6 bases). The CDR3 is 13 residues long. The V gene's germline CDR1 is DFQATT and CDR2 SNEGSKA (reference sequence). With 6 bases removed from V and 8 bases from J, the gap between germline ends came to 14 bases. CDR3 nucleotide sequence: TGCAGTGCCAGTCAGGGGAAAGATTCACCCCTCCACTTT. Translated, it gives CSASQGKDSPLHF.

The rearrangement joins TRBV3-1 (or the pseudogene TRBV3-2) to TRBJ2-1; 9 bases match TRBD2. The CDR3 totals 16 residues. Germline CDR1 reads LGHDT; CDR2 reads YNNKEL (reference sequence). V was pared by 1 base and J by 5 bases, with 6 bases of the junction left unmatched. CDR3 residues: CASSQVVAGVNNEQFF. DNA for the CDR3: TGTGCCAGCAGCCAAGTCGTAGCGGGAGTCAACAATGAGCAGTTCTTC.

This sequence joins TRBV7-9 and TRBJ1-1, with 7 bases matching TRBD1. Germline CDR1 is SEHNR and CDR2 is FQNEAQ (reference sequence). CDR3 length: 15 residues. V shed 5 bases and J 3 bases; nucleotides not matched to a gene: 9. The CDR3 sequence is CASSLRQGSDTEAFF. CDR3 coding DNA: TGTGCCAGCAGCCTACGACAGGGTTCGGACACTGAAGCTTTCTTT.

The chain carries TRBV18 and TRBJ2-1; tentatively, D is TRBD2 (6 bases). In germline, CDR1 is KGHSH, CDR2 LQKENI. The CDR3 sequence is 12 residues long. In nucleotides, the CDR3 is TGTGGAGCCGGGAGTACCTACAATGAGCAGTTCTTC. Its protein product is CGAGSTYNEQFF.

This clone was observed a handful of times. The chain links TRBV7-8 to TRBJ2-7; 7 nucleotides align to TRBD2. CDR1 and CDR2 (germline): SGHVS, FQNEAQ. Germline trimming cut 5 bases from V and 5 bases from J; bases unmatched to any gene: 15. This CDR3 region has 16 residues. The CDR3 loop reads CASSRGARGSRDEQYF. CDR3 coding DNA: TGTGCCAGCAGCCGAGGGGCCCGCGGGAGTCGGGACGAGCAGTACTTC.